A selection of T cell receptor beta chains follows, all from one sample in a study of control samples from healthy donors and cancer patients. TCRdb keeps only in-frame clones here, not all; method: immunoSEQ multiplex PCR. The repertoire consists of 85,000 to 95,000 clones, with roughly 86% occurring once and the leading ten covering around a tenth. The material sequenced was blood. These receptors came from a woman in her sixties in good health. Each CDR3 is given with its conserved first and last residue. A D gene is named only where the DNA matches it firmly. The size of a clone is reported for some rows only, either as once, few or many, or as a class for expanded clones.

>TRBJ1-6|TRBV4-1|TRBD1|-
TGCGCCAGCAGCCAACCTTTCGGGACAGATCCCCATGGTTCACCCCTCCACTTT
CASSQPFGTDPHGSPLHF
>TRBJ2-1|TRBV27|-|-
TGTGCCAGCAGTGGAGGGGTAGGCGCCTACAATGAGCAGTTCTTC
CASSGGVGAYNEQFF
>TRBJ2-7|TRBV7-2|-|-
TGTGCCAGCAGCTCCCGGGGAGGGGGGGGCGAGCAGTACTTC
CASSSRGGGGEQYF
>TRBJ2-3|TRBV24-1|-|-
TGTGCCACCAGTGGGGCGTTCACAGATACGCAGTATTTT
CATSGAFTDTQYF
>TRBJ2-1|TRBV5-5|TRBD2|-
TGTGCCAGCGGCGGACTAGCGGGAGAAAGGGCGCTGTTCTTC
CASGGLAGERALFF
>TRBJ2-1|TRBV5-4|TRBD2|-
TGTGCCAGCAGCTCCCGGACTAGCGGGAGCCCCGATGAGCAGTTCTTC
CASSSRTSGSPDEQFF
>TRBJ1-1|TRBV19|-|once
TGTGCCAGTAGCCCACTACCCCCGGGGGCTGAAGCTTTCTTT
CASSPLPPGAEAFF
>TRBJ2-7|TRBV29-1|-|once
TGCAGCGTTTATGGAAACTCCTACGAGCAGTACTTC
CSVYGNSYEQYF
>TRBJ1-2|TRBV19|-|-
TGTGCCAGTAGTATAGATGAGCAGGTAGCCTTGGATGGCTACACCTTC
CASSIDEQVALDGYTF
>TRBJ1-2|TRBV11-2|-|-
TGTGCCAGCAGCTTATTCGGGGGCGGTTATGGCTACACCTTC
CASSLFGGGYGYTF
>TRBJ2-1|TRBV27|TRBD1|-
TGTGCCAGCAGTCGGGACAGGGCGGAGAATGAGCAGTTCTTC
CASSRDRAENEQFF
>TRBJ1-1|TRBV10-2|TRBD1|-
TGCGCCAGCAGCGGACAGGGATGGACTGAAGCTTTCTTT
CASSGQGWTEAFF
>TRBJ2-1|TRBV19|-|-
TGTGCCAGTAGTAAATCCCTCTCCTACAATGAGCAGTTCTTC
CASSKSLSYNEQFF
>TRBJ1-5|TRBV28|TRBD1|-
TGTGCCAGCATCGTCGGGACAGACTTTAATCAGCCCCAGCATTTT
CASIVGTDFNQPQHF
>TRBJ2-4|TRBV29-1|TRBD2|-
TGCAGCGCCCGGACTAGCGGGAATCTTGGCATTCAGTACTTC
CSARTSGNLGIQYF
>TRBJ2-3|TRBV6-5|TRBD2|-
TGTGCCAGCAGTTCCCGGACTAGCGGGAGCTATACGCAGTATTTT
CASSSRTSGSYTQYF
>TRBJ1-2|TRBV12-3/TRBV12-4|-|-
TGTGCCAGCACGGGCTCCGCTAACTATGGCTACACCTTC
CASTGSANYGYTF
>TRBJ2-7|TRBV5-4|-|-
TGTGCCAGCACCTTGGGTGTTTGGATAGCGACCTACGAGCAGTACTTC
CASTLGVWIATYEQYF
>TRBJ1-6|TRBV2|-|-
TGTGCCAGCAGCCGTCCCCCCAATTCACCCCTCCACTTT
CASSRPPNSPLHF
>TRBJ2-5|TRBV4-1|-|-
TGCGCCAGCAGCCATTTAGCGGAGCAAGAGACCCAGTACTTC
CASSHLAEQETQYF
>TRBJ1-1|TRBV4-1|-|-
TGCGCCAGCAGCCAGCCCGGGGAGGTGAACACTGAAGCTTTCTTT
CASSQPGEVNTEAFF
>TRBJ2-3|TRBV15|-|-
TGTGCCACCAGCGAGCGAGGCCAGGGCACAGATACGCAGTATTTT
CATSERGQGTDTQYF
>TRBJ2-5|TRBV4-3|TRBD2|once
TGCGCCAGCAGCCAAGGGCGGGGGAGGGTGGAGACCCAGTACTTC
CASSQGRGRVETQYF
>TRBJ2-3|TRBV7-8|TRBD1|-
TGTGCCAGTTTAGGGGGCTTACTTGGCACAGATACGCAGTATTTT
CASLGGLLGTDTQYF
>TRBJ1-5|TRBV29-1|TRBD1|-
TGCAGCGTTGCAGGGGGGAATCAGCCCCAGCATTTT
CSVAGGNQPQHF
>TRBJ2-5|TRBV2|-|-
TGTGCCAGCAGGGAGGACGGGGAGACCCAGTACTTC
CASREDGETQYF
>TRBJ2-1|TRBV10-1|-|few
TGCGCCAGCAGTGAGTTCCTCGACGGGGACAATGAGCAGTTCTTC
CASSEFLDGDNEQFF
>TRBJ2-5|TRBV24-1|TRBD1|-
TGTGCCACCAGTGATACCGGGACAGGGGGTGAGACCCAGTACTTC
CATSDTGTGGETQYF
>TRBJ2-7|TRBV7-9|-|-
TGTGCCAGCAGCCTACGTGGGGTTCAGGGCGAGCAGTACTTC
CASSLRGVQGEQYF
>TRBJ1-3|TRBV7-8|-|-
TGTGCCAGCAGGGGCGGAGGGTCTGGAAACACCATATATTTT
CASRGGGSGNTIYF
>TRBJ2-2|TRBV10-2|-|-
TGCGCCAGCTTTACAGGGGGGGGCACCGGGGAGCTGTTTTTT
CASFTGGGTGELFF
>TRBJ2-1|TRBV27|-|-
TGTGCCAGCAGTATTGGTGGGTCTGAGCAGTTCTTC
CASSIGGSEQFF
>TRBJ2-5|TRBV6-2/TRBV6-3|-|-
TGTGCCAGCAGCCCAGGGGGGGGCAGAGAGACCCAGTACTTC
CASSPGGGRETQYF
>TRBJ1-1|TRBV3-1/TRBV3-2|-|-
TGTGCCAGCAGCCAAACAGGGCGGACTGAAGCTTTCTTT
CASSQTGRTEAFF
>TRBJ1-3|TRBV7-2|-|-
TGTGCCAGCAGCTTATACGGGTCGGGCAACACCATATATTTT
CASSLYGSGNTIYF
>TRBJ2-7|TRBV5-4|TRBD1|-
TGTGCCAGCAGCTTCTATACAGGGGGGTACGAGCAGTACTTC
CASSFYTGGYEQYF
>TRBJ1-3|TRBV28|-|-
TGTGCCAGCAGTTTAAGCAGCTCTGGAAACACCATATATTTT
CASSLSSSGNTIYF
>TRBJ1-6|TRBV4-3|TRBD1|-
TGCGCCAGCAGCCAGGGACCGGGACAGCGAAATTCACCCCTCCACTTT
CASSQGPGQRNSPLHF
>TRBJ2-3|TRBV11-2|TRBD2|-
TGTGCCAGCAGCTCAGCGGGGCTTAGCACAGATACGCAGTATTTT
CASSSAGLSTDTQYF
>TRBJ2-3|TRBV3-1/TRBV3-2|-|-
TGTGCCAGCAGCCGAAGCAACCTTCGCGGAGATACGCAGTATTTT
CASSRSNLRGDTQYF
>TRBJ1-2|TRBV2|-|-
TGTGCCAGCAGTACCCCGGTGGGGGGGCGCGGGGAGACCTATGGCTACACCTTC
CASSTPVGGRGETYGYTF
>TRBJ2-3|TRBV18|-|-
TGTGCCAGCTCACCATTGGCGGATACGCAGTATTTT
CASSPLADTQYF
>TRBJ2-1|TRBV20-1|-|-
TGCAGCCCTAAACACCGAGAGCAGTTCTTC
CSPKHREQFF
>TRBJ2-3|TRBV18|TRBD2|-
TGTGCCAGCTCACCTTCGCGGGGGGCGGTAGATACGCAGTATTTT
CASSPSRGAVDTQYF
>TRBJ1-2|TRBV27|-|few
TGTGCCAGCAGTTTATTTGGGGAGGGAGGCTACACCTTC
CASSLFGEGGYTF
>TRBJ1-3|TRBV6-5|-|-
TGTGCCAGCAGTTACTCGGAGGCGTCCTCTGGAAACACCATATATTTT
CASSYSEASSGNTIYF
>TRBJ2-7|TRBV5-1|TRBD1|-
TGCGCCAGCAGCTTGGTACCGGGACAGGGAAAAGACGAGCAGTACTTC
CASSLVPGQGKDEQYF
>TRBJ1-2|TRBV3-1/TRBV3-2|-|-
TGTGCCAGCAGCCCCTCGTGGGGCCTGGGTGGCTACACCTTC
CASSPSWGLGGYTF
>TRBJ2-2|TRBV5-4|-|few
TGTGCCAGCAGCTTGGATTCGACGGGGGTCGCCGGGGAGCTGTTTTTT
CASSLDSTGVAGELFF